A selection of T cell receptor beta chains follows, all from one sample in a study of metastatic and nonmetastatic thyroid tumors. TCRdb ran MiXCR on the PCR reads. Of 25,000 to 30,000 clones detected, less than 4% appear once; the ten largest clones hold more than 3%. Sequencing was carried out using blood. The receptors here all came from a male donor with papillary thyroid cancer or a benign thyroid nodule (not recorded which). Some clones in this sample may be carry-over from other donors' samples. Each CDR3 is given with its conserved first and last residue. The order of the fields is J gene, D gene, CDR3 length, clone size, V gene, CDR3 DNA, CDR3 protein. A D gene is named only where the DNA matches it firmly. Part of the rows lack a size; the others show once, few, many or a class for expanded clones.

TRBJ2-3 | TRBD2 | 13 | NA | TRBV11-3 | TGTGCCAGCAGCCGGCGGGGGACAGATACGCAGTATTTT | CASSRRGTDTQYF
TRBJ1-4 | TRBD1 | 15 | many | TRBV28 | TGTGCCAGCTACAACAGGGGACCAACTAATGAAAAACTGTTTTTT | CASYNRGPTNEKLFF
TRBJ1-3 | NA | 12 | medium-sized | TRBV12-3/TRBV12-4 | TGTGCCAGCAGTTCGGGGGGAAACACCATATATTTT | CASSSGGNTIYF
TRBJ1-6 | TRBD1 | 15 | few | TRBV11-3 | TGTGCCAGCAGCAACTCGGGACAGTATAATTCACCCCTCCACTTT | CASSNSGQYNSPLHF
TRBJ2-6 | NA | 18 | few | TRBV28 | TGTGCCAGCAGTCCCGGTACAGGCGTCAACTCTGGGGCCAACGTCCTGACTTTC | CASSPGTGVNSGANVLTF
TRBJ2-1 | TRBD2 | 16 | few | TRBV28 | TGTGCCAGCAGTTTTTTGGCGGGAGGATCCTACAATGAGCAGTTCTTC | CASSFLAGGSYNEQFF
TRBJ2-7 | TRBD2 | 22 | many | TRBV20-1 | TGCAGTGCCAGTTGGTGGGACAGACCGGCTAGCGGGACCATGCCGAACCTATACGAGCAGTACTTC | CSASWWDRPASGTMPNLYEQYF
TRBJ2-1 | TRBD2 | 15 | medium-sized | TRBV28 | TGTGCCAGCCCCTCCGGGCGGGAGGTCGTGAATGAGCAGTTCTTC | CASPSGREVVNEQFF
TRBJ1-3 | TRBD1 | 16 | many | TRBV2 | TGTGCCAGCAGTCAAGAGGGGACAGGCTCTGGAAACACCATATATTTT | CASSQEGTGSGNTIYF
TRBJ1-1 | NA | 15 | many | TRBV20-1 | TGCAGTGCTAGGCCGATCGACAGGCTGAACACTGAAGCTTTCTTT | CSARPIDRLNTEAFF
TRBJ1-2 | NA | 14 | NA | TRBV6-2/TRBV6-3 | TGTGCCAGCACCGAGGGCCAAGCGAACTATGGCTACACCTTC | CASTEGQANYGYTF
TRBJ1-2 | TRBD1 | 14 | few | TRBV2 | TGTGCCAGCATCCCGAACAGGGGTGACTATGGCTACACCTTC | CASIPNRGDYGYTF
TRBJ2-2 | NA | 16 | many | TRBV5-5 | TGTGCCAGCAGTCTAGGTCGCGGACCTAACACCGGGGAGCTGTTTTTT | CASSLGRGPNTGELFF
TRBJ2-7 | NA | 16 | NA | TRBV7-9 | TGTGCCAGCAGCCCATTGGACGGGGACTCGAACTACGAGCAGTACTTC | CASSPLDGDSNYEQYF
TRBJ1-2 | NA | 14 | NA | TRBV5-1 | TGCGCCACCAGCCAACAGGGTGAAACCTATGGCTACACCTTC | CATSQQGETYGYTF
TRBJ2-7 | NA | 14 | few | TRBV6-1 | TGTGCCAGCATCCTCGGGGCCTCGGGATACGAGCAGTACTTC | CASILGASGYEQYF
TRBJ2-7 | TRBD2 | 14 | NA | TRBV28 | TGTGCCAGCAGCCCTAGCGGGAGATTGGACGAGCAGTACTTC | CASSPSGRLDEQYF
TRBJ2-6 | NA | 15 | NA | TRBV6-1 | TGTGCCAGCAGTAAAACAGGGTCTGGGGCCAACGTCCTGACTTTC | CASSKTGSGANVLTF
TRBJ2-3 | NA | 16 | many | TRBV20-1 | TGCAGTGCCCAACCCCGCCTGACTACTAGCACAGATACGCAGTATTTT | CSAQPRLTTSTDTQYF
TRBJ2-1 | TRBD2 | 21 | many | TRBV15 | TGTGCCACCAGCAGCCCTCTTGCACTAGCGGGATTGGTGCAAACGGGCAATGAGCAGTTCTTC | CATSSPLALAGLVQTGNEQFF
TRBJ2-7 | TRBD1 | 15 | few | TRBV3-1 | TGTGTCAGCAGCCAAGCCACAGGGGGGTTCTACGAGCAGTACTTC | CVSSQATGGFYEQYF
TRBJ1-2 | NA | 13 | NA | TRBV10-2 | TGCGCCAGCAGTGAGAGGACAGACTATGGCTACACCTTC | CASSERTDYGYTF
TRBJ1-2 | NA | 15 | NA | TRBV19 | TGTGCCAGTAGATACTGGGGACGGACTAACTATGGCTACACCTTC | CASRYWGRTNYGYTF
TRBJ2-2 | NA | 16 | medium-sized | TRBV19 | TGTGCCAGTAGTATCTTTGCGGCCGGCGTCACCGGGGAGCTGTTTTTT | CASSIFAAGVTGELFF
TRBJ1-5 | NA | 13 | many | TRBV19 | TGTGCCAGTACCGGGATCGGCAATCAGCCCCAGCATTTT | CASTGIGNQPQHF
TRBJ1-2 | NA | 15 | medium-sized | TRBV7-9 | TGTGCCAGCAGCTTAGAGGACGGGCGCGGCTATGGCTACACCTTC | CASSLEDGRGYGYTF
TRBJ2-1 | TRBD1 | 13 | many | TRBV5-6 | TGTGCCAGCAGTTCTACAGGGGACCATGAGCAGTTCTTC | CASSSTGDHEQFF
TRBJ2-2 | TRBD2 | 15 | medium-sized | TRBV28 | TGTGCCAGCACCCTGACTAGCGGTGGCACCGGGGAGCTGTTTTTT | CASTLTSGGTGELFF
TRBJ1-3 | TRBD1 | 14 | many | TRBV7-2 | TGTGCCAGCAGTTCCCAGGACAGGGGAAACACCATATATTTT | CASSSQDRGNTIYF
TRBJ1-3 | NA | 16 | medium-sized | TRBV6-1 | TGTGCCAGCAGTGAACAGGAGAACGGCTCTGGAAACACCATATATTTT | CASSEQENGSGNTIYF
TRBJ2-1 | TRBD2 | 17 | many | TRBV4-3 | TGCGCCAGCAGCCAAGTGGGACTAGCGGTTAGGTACAATGAGCAGTTCTTC | CASSQVGLAVRYNEQFF
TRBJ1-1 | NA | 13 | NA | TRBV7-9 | TGTGCCAGCAGCTTAGTACATGGGGAGAAAGCTTTCTTT | CASSLVHGEKAFF
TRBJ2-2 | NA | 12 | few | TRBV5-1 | TGCGCCAGCGGACAGTTCACCGGGGAGCTGTTTTTT | CASGQFTGELFF
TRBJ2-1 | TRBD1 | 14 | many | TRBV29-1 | TGCAGCGTCGGACCCATGACAGGGTTCGGTGAGCAGTTCTTC | CSVGPMTGFGEQFF
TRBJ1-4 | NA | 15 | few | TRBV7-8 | TGTGCCAGCAGCCTACCCGGTGGCAATCAAAAGAAACTGTTTTTT | CASSLPGGNQKKLFF
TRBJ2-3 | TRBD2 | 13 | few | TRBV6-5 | TGTGCCAGCAGTTACACCGTGGGGGGGACGCAGTATTTT | CASSYTVGGTQYF
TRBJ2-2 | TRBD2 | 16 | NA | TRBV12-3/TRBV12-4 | TGTGCCAGCAGGCATAGCGGGAGTATATACAACGGGGAGCTGTTTTTT | CASRHSGSIYNGELFF
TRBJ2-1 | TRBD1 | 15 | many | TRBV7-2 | TGTGCCAGCAGCTTGACAGGGACGAAATACAATGAGCAGTTCTTC | CASSLTGTKYNEQFF
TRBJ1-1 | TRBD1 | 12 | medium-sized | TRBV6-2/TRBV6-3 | TGTGCCAGCAGTGAGTGGGACAGGGAAGCTTTCTTT | CASSEWDREAFF
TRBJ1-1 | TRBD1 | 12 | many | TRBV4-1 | TGCGCCAGCAGACAGGGGGCCACTGAAGCTTTCTTT | CASRQGATEAFF
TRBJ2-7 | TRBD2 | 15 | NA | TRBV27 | TGTGCCAGCAGTCCAACTAGCGGGAGTCCCCACGAGCAGTACTTC | CASSPTSGSPHEQYF
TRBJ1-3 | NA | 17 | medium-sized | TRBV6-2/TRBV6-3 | TGTGCCAGCAGTTACTCGACGGCAGGGGAGGCTGGAAACACCATATATTTT | CASSYSTAGEAGNTIYF
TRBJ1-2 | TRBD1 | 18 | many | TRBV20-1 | TGCAGTGCTAGAGATTGGGGGGCCCCAGGGGGGTTCAACTATGGCTACACCTTC | CSARDWGAPGGFNYGYTF
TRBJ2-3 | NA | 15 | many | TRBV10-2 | TGCGCCAGCAGCCGTCCGGAAAGGGGCACAGATACGCAGTATTTT | CASSRPERGTDTQYF
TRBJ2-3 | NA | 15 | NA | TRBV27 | TGTGCCAGCGGAAGTATCGGGGGTTATACAGATACGCAGTATTTT | CASGSIGGYTDTQYF
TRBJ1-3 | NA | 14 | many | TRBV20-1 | TGCAGTGCTAGAAGCCCAGACTCTGGAAACACCATATATTTT | CSARSPDSGNTIYF
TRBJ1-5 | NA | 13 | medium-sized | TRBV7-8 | TGTGCCAGCAGCTTAGCGCAGGAGCAGCCCCAGCATTTT | CASSLAQEQPQHF
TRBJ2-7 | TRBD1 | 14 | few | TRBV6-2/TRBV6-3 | TGTGCCAGCATCGTCGGGACAGCTTCCTACGAGCAGTACTTC | CASIVGTASYEQYF
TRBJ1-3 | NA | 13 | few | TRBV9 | TGTGCCAGCAGCCCCCAGCCTGGAAACACCATATATTTT | CASSPQPGNTIYF
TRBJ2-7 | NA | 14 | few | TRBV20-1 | TGCAGTGCTAGACGGGACCAGCCGCGCTACGAGCAATACTTC | CSARRDQPRYEQYF
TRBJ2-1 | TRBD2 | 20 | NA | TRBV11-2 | TGTGCCAGCAGCTTAGAGTGGGCGGCTAGCGGGAGGGCCAGAACAAATGAGCAGTTCTTC | CASSLEWAASGRARTNEQFF
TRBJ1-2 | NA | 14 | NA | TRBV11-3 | TGTGCCAGCAGCTTAGGGGGCCAACTCAGGCGCTACACCTTC | CASSLGGQLRRYTF
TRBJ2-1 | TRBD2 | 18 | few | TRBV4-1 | TGCGCCAGCAGCCAAGGGTCTCTCGGCGGGCGGGGGTTTAATGAGCAGTTCTTC | CASSQGSLGGRGFNEQFF
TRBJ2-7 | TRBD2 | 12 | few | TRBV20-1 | TGCAGTGCTAGAATCGGGGGGGGGCAGCAGTACTTC | CSARIGGGQQYF
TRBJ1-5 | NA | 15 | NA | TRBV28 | TGTGCCAGCAGCCCTCTTGAGTATAGCAATCAGCCCCAGCATTTT | CASSPLEYSNQPQHF
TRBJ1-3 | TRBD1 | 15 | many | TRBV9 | TGTGCCAGCAGCGCCCAGACAGGGGCTGGAAACACCATATATTTT | CASSAQTGAGNTIYF
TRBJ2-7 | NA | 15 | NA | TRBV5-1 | TGCGCCAGCAGCTTGGTTCCTGGGACATCCTACGAGCAGTACTTC | CASSLVPGTSYEQYF
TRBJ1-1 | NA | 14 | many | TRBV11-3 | TGTGCCAGCAGCTTGGGCGTCGCGAACACTGAAGCTTTCTTT | CASSLGVANTEAFF
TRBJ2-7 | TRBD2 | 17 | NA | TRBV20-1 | TGCAGTGCTAGAGAGGGGACACTAGCGGGAGGGCTAGACGAGCAGTACTTC | CSAREGTLAGGLDEQYF